A selection of T cell receptor beta chains follows, all from one sample in a study of blood T cell repertoires in COVID-19. Sequenced by immunoSEQ multiplex PCR; TCRdb stores in-frame clones only, minus some. This table holds approximately 99,000 clones, approximately 80% found once. The sample consisted of peripheral blood. These receptor sequences come from a woman between 65 and 79 years old with acute or convalescent COVID-19. The CDR3 runs from the conserved cysteine through the conserved F or W. The order of the fields is CDR3 protein, CDR3 DNA, J gene, clone size, V gene, CDR3 length, D gene. D genes are given only for firm matches. Size tells how often a clone was seen (once, few, many) or the class of an expanded clone, and some rows leave it out.

cdr3_aa: CASSLRLAGGPSRETQYF
cdr3_nt: TGTGCCAGCAGCTTACGACTAGCGGGGGGGCCGAGTAGGGAGACCCAGTACTTC
j_call: TRBJ2-5
clone_size: -
v_call: TRBV7-6
cdr3_length: 18
d_call: TRBD2

cdr3_aa: CASSLASGTEAFF
cdr3_nt: TGTGCCAGCAGCCTTGCTTCCGGGACTGAAGCTTTCTTT
j_call: TRBJ1-1
clone_size: -
v_call: TRBV11-2
cdr3_length: 13
d_call: -

cdr3_aa: CASSPLWGPSYEQYF
cdr3_nt: TGTGCCAGCTCGCCGCTGTGGGGGCCCTCCTACGAGCAGTACTTC
j_call: TRBJ2-7
clone_size: -
v_call: TRBV18
cdr3_length: 15
d_call: -

cdr3_aa: CASSQIQGVGYEQYF
cdr3_nt: TGCGCCAGCAGCCAGATACAGGGGGTTGGGTACGAGCAGTACTTC
j_call: TRBJ2-7
clone_size: -
v_call: TRBV4-1
cdr3_length: 15
d_call: TRBD1

cdr3_aa: CASSYGQGAAEAFF
cdr3_nt: TGTGCCAGCAGTTATGGACAGGGGGCGGCTGAAGCTTTCTTT
j_call: TRBJ1-1
clone_size: -
v_call: TRBV6-5
cdr3_length: 14
d_call: TRBD1

cdr3_aa: CASIKSADTQYF
cdr3_nt: TGTGCCAGCATTAAGAGTGCAGATACGCAGTATTTT
j_call: TRBJ2-3
clone_size: -
v_call: TRBV12-1
cdr3_length: 12
d_call: -

cdr3_aa: CASSQGQGYTEAFF
cdr3_nt: TGTGCCAGCAGCCAAGGACAGGGGTACACTGAAGCTTTCTTT
j_call: TRBJ1-1
clone_size: -
v_call: TRBV11-2
cdr3_length: 14
d_call: TRBD1

cdr3_aa: CASSPRTSGGSYNEQFF
cdr3_nt: TGTGCCAGCTCCCCAAGGACTAGCGGGGGCTCCTACAATGAGCAGTTCTTC
j_call: TRBJ2-1
clone_size: -
v_call: TRBV18
cdr3_length: 17
d_call: TRBD2

cdr3_aa: CASSYDEGRFAEAFF
cdr3_nt: TGTGCCAGCAGTTACGACGAGGGAAGATTCGCTGAAGCTTTCTTT
j_call: TRBJ1-1
clone_size: -
v_call: TRBV6-6
cdr3_length: 15
d_call: -

cdr3_aa: CASSVSGGAVVETQYF
cdr3_nt: TGCGCCAGCAGTGTGAGCGGGGGGGCTGTGGTGGAGACCCAGTACTTC
j_call: TRBJ2-5
clone_size: -
v_call: TRBV5-1
cdr3_length: 16
d_call: TRBD2

cdr3_aa: CASSLAGTEYGYTF
cdr3_nt: TGCGCCAGCAGCTTGGCCGGGACAGAGTATGGCTACACCTTC
j_call: TRBJ1-2
clone_size: -
v_call: TRBV5-1
cdr3_length: 14
d_call: TRBD1

cdr3_aa: CASSAPTDTEAFF
cdr3_nt: TGTGCCAGCAGCGCCCCCACAGACACTGAAGCTTTCTTT
j_call: TRBJ1-1
clone_size: -
v_call: TRBV7-9
cdr3_length: 13
d_call: -

cdr3_aa: CASSGDSYSNQPQHF
cdr3_nt: TGTGCCAGCAGCGGGGACAGCTATAGCAATCAGCCCCAGCATTTT
j_call: TRBJ1-5
clone_size: -
v_call: TRBV7-9
cdr3_length: 15
d_call: TRBD1

cdr3_aa: CASGEPLSTDTQYF
cdr3_nt: TGTGCCAGCGGGGAGCCATTAAGCACAGATACGCAGTATTTT
j_call: TRBJ2-3
clone_size: -
v_call: TRBV2
cdr3_length: 14
d_call: -

cdr3_aa: CASSRRREGGYTF
cdr3_nt: TGTGCCAGCTCCAGAAGGAGGGAGGGTGGCTACACCTTC
j_call: TRBJ1-2
clone_size: -
v_call: TRBV6-5
cdr3_length: 13
d_call: -

cdr3_aa: CASSNGRRDTDTQYF
cdr3_nt: TGTGCCAGCAGCAACGGCAGGCGGGATACAGATACGCAGTATTTT
j_call: TRBJ2-3
clone_size: -
v_call: TRBV27
cdr3_length: 15
d_call: -

cdr3_aa: CASSSPTGGYTF
cdr3_nt: TGTGCCAGCAGTTCCCCAACGGGAGGCTACACCTTC
j_call: TRBJ1-2
clone_size: -
v_call: TRBV28
cdr3_length: 12
d_call: -

cdr3_aa: CASSKGVETSQETQYF
cdr3_nt: TGTGCCAGCAGTAAAGGGGTAGAAACTAGCCAAGAGACCCAGTACTTC
j_call: TRBJ2-5
clone_size: -
v_call: TRBV6-1
cdr3_length: 16
d_call: -

cdr3_aa: CAISGPGQGAYEQYF
cdr3_nt: TGTGCCATCAGCGGCCCGGGACAGGGGGCCTACGAGCAGTACTTC
j_call: TRBJ2-7
clone_size: -
v_call: TRBV10-3
cdr3_length: 15
d_call: TRBD1

cdr3_aa: CASTPGQNSGNTIYF
cdr3_nt: TGTGCCAGCACCCCGGGACAAAACTCTGGAAACACCATATATTTT
j_call: TRBJ1-3
clone_size: -
v_call: TRBV7-9
cdr3_length: 15
d_call: -

cdr3_aa: CAISQGGGTKSPGDYGYTF
cdr3_nt: TGTGCCATCAGCCAAGGGGGGGGGACAAAATCCCCCGGGGACTATGGCTACACCTTC
j_call: TRBJ1-2
clone_size: -
v_call: TRBV10-3
cdr3_length: 19
d_call: -

cdr3_aa: CASSQERRQSYEQYF
cdr3_nt: TGCGCCAGCAGCCAAGAAAGGCGGCAGAGCTACGAGCAGTACTTC
j_call: TRBJ2-7
clone_size: once
v_call: TRBV4-1
cdr3_length: 15
d_call: -

cdr3_aa: CASSLEREGLRGKQYF
cdr3_nt: TGTGCCAGCAGCTTAGAGCGCGAGGGACTACGAGGGAAGCAGTACTTC
j_call: TRBJ2-7
clone_size: -
v_call: TRBV7-8
cdr3_length: 16
d_call: TRBD2

cdr3_aa: CASSIFREIYGYTF
cdr3_nt: TGTGCCAGTAGTATATTCAGGGAAATCTATGGCTACACCTTC
j_call: TRBJ1-2
clone_size: -
v_call: TRBV19
cdr3_length: 14
d_call: -

cdr3_aa: CASSVNREPGENSPLHF
cdr3_nt: TGTGCCAGCAGCGTTAACAGGGAACCCGGAGAAAATTCACCCCTCCACTTT
j_call: TRBJ1-6
clone_size: -
v_call: TRBV9
cdr3_length: 17
d_call: -

cdr3_aa: CASSGQGMSSGNTIYF
cdr3_nt: TGTGCCAGCAGCGGACAGGGGATGTCCTCTGGAAACACCATATATTTT
j_call: TRBJ1-3
clone_size: few
v_call: TRBV9
cdr3_length: 16
d_call: TRBD1

cdr3_aa: CASRRGANTGELFF
cdr3_nt: TGTGCCAGCAGGCGCGGGGCGAACACCGGGGAGCTGTTTTTT
j_call: TRBJ2-2
clone_size: -
v_call: TRBV11-2
cdr3_length: 14
d_call: -

cdr3_aa: CASSPLAGSQETQYF
cdr3_nt: TGTGCCAGCAGTCCTCTAGCGGGGAGTCAAGAGACCCAGTACTTC
j_call: TRBJ2-5
clone_size: few
v_call: TRBV3-1/TRBV3-2
cdr3_length: 15
d_call: TRBD2

cdr3_aa: CATSGQGATGANVLTF
cdr3_nt: TGTGCCACCAGTGGGCAGGGGGCCACTGGGGCCAACGTCCTGACTTTC
j_call: TRBJ2-6
clone_size: -
v_call: TRBV24-1
cdr3_length: 16
d_call: TRBD1

cdr3_aa: CASSLTNNNEQFF
cdr3_nt: TGTGCCAGCAGTTTGACAAACAACAATGAGCAGTTCTTC
j_call: TRBJ2-1
clone_size: -
v_call: TRBV12-3/TRBV12-4
cdr3_length: 13
d_call: -

cdr3_aa: CASSLVRGSTGELFF
cdr3_nt: TGCGCCAGCAGCTTGGTAAGAGGGAGCACCGGGGAGCTGTTTTTT
j_call: TRBJ2-2
clone_size: -
v_call: TRBV5-1
cdr3_length: 15
d_call: -

cdr3_aa: CASSFLPTGVYEQYF
cdr3_nt: TGTGCCAGCAGTTTCCTCCCGACAGGGGTCTACGAGCAGTACTTC
j_call: TRBJ2-7
clone_size: -
v_call: TRBV28
cdr3_length: 15
d_call: TRBD1

cdr3_aa: CATLSRREGPDEQYF
cdr3_nt: TGTGCCACCCTATCGAGGCGGGAGGGCCCCGACGAGCAGTACTTC
j_call: TRBJ2-7
clone_size: -
v_call: TRBV27
cdr3_length: 15
d_call: TRBD2

cdr3_aa: CARSLLQMDEQFF
cdr3_nt: TGTGCCAGAAGCTTGTTGCAGATGGATGAGCAGTTCTTC
j_call: TRBJ2-1
clone_size: -
v_call: TRBV5-3
cdr3_length: 13
d_call: -

cdr3_aa: CASSALPGLSSTDTQYF
cdr3_nt: TGTGCCAGCAGCGCCTTACCGGGACTGTCTAGCACAGATACGCAGTATTTT
j_call: TRBJ2-3
clone_size: few
v_call: TRBV7-9
cdr3_length: 17
d_call: -

cdr3_aa: CASSWGTGGSTEAFF
cdr3_nt: TGTGCCAGCAGCTGGGGGACAGGGGGAAGCACTGAAGCTTTCTTT
j_call: TRBJ1-1
clone_size: -
v_call: TRBV7-8
cdr3_length: 15
d_call: TRBD1

cdr3_aa: CASSSLAGGTHEQFF
cdr3_nt: TGTGCCAGCAGCTCACTAGCGGGCGGTACTCATGAGCAGTTCTTC
j_call: TRBJ2-1
clone_size: once
v_call: TRBV7-3
cdr3_length: 15
d_call: TRBD2

cdr3_aa: CATLAGGHTDTQYF
cdr3_nt: TGTGCCACTTTAGCCGGGGGGCACACAGATACGCAGTATTTT
j_call: TRBJ2-3
clone_size: -
v_call: TRBV7-2
cdr3_length: 14
d_call: -

cdr3_aa: CASSLAGGTGGYEQYF
cdr3_nt: TGCGCCAGCAGCTTGGCCGGGGGAACAGGGGGATACGAGCAGTACTTC
j_call: TRBJ2-7
clone_size: -
v_call: TRBV5-1
cdr3_length: 16
d_call: TRBD1

cdr3_aa: CASSQDWDTPLSGYTF
cdr3_nt: TGTGCCAGCAGCCAAGATTGGGACACCCCATTGAGTGGCTACACCTTC
j_call: TRBJ1-2
clone_size: -
v_call: TRBV3-1/TRBV3-2
cdr3_length: 16
d_call: -

cdr3_aa: CASSLYGGGTRNEQFF
cdr3_nt: TGTGCCAGCAGCTTATATGGCGGGGGGACCCGCAATGAGCAGTTCTTC
j_call: TRBJ2-1
clone_size: -
v_call: TRBV7-2
cdr3_length: 16
d_call: TRBD2

cdr3_aa: CASSSGDRLADTQYF
cdr3_nt: TGTGCCAGCAGTTCGGGGGACAGGCTGGCAGATACGCAGTATTTT
j_call: TRBJ2-3
clone_size: -
v_call: TRBV27
cdr3_length: 15
d_call: TRBD1

cdr3_aa: CASSFDRGREKLFF
cdr3_nt: TGCGCCAGCAGCTTCGACAGGGGGCGTGAAAAACTGTTTTTT
j_call: TRBJ1-4
clone_size: -
v_call: TRBV5-1
cdr3_length: 14
d_call: TRBD1

cdr3_aa: CAIGDYYNEQFF
cdr3_nt: TGTGCCATTGGCGACTACTACAATGAGCAGTTCTTC
j_call: TRBJ2-1
clone_size: -
v_call: TRBV6-1
cdr3_length: 12
d_call: -

cdr3_aa: CASSLWAGQSKNIQYF
cdr3_nt: TGTGCCAGCAGTTTATGGGCGGGACAGTCCAAAAACATTCAGTACTTC
j_call: TRBJ2-4
clone_size: -
v_call: TRBV28
cdr3_length: 16
d_call: -

cdr3_aa: CASSLTGNGYTF
cdr3_nt: TGTGCCAGCAGCTTGACAGGAAATGGCTACACCTTC
j_call: TRBJ1-2
clone_size: -
v_call: TRBV11-2
cdr3_length: 12
d_call: -

cdr3_aa: CASSPPTGTSGEERPDTQYF
cdr3_nt: TGTGCCAGCAGTCCACCTACCGGGACTAGCGGGGAGGAGCGGCCAGATACGCAGTATTTT
j_call: TRBJ2-3
clone_size: -
v_call: TRBV6-6
cdr3_length: 20
d_call: TRBD2

cdr3_aa: CASSSDRDRRGYTF
cdr3_nt: TGTGCCAGCAGCTCTGACAGGGATCGGAGAGGCTACACCTTC
j_call: TRBJ1-2
clone_size: -
v_call: TRBV5-5
cdr3_length: 14
d_call: TRBD1

cdr3_aa: CASSPISGPQHF
cdr3_nt: TGTGCCAGCAGCCCGATTTCGGGGCCCCAGCATTTT
j_call: TRBJ1-5
clone_size: -
v_call: TRBV7-9
cdr3_length: 12
d_call: -

cdr3_aa: CASSLTPGQTDTQYF
cdr3_nt: TGTGCCAGCAGCTTAACGCCGGGACAGACAGATACGCAGTATTTT
j_call: TRBJ2-3
clone_size: -
v_call: TRBV7-3
cdr3_length: 15
d_call: TRBD1

cdr3_aa: CASSTQSAGETQYF
cdr3_nt: TGTGCCAGCAGCACCCAATCTGCGGGGGAGACCCAGTACTTC
j_call: TRBJ2-5
clone_size: -
v_call: TRBV5-4
cdr3_length: 14
d_call: -

cdr3_aa: CASSRVKTGGDYGYTF
cdr3_nt: TGTGCCAGCAGCCGGGTGAAGACAGGGGGCGACTATGGCTACACCTTC
j_call: TRBJ1-2
clone_size: once
v_call: TRBV14
cdr3_length: 16
d_call: TRBD1

cdr3_aa: CASSVTSSGSSYEQYF
cdr3_nt: TGTGCCAGCAGCGTAACTTCTAGCGGGAGTTCCTACGAGCAGTACTTC
j_call: TRBJ2-7
clone_size: -
v_call: TRBV9
cdr3_length: 16
d_call: TRBD2

cdr3_aa: CASSRQNDIVYEQYF
cdr3_nt: TGTGCCAGCAGCCGCCAAAACGATATAGTCTACGAGCAGTACTTC
j_call: TRBJ2-7
clone_size: -
v_call: TRBV28
cdr3_length: 15
d_call: -